A selection of T cell receptor beta chains follows, all from one sample in a study of Ad26.COV2.S vaccination and SARS-CoV-2 variants. Sequenced by immunoSEQ multiplex PCR; TCRdb stores in-frame clones only, minus some. This sample has roughly 680,000 clones; approximately 88% occur once, and the top ten carry approximately 1.5%. The sequencing here drew on peripheral blood, taken in a trial of Ad26.COV2.S vaccine versus placebo. The receptors shown here come from a person aged 18-60 years who received the Ad26.COV2.S COVID-19 vaccine or a placebo. Both conserved end residues are part of each CDR3. A D gene is named only where the DNA matches it firmly. Clone size is shown for a subset of rows, as once, few, many or a class of expanded clone.

v_call	d_call	clone_size	j_call	cdr3_aa	cdr3_nt
TRBV4-1	TRBD1	NA	TRBJ1-1	CASSLRDRANTEAFF	TGCGCCAGCAGCCTCCGGGACAGGGCGAACACTGAAGCTTTCTTT
TRBV2	TRBD2	NA	TRBJ2-1	CARGLAGLNEQFF	TGTGCCCGAGGTCTAGCGGGATTGAATGAGCAGTTCTTC
TRBV7-2	TRBD2	NA	TRBJ2-2	CASSFLAGGTNTGELFF	TGTGCCAGCAGCTTTCTAGCGGGAGGGACCAACACCGGGGAGCTGTTTTTT
TRBV3-1/TRBV3-2	TRBD2	NA	TRBJ2-7	CASSPTSGGRYEQYF	TGTGCCAGCAGCCCTACTAGCGGGGGTCGATACGAGCAGTACTTC
TRBV7-2	NA	NA	TRBJ1-6	CASSQRDPYNSPLHF	TGTGCCAGCAGCCAGAGGGACCCCTATAATTCACCCCTCCACTTT
TRBV7-3	TRBD2	NA	TRBJ2-5	CASSQTSGGFETQYF	TGTGCCAGCAGCCAAACTAGCGGGGGGTTTGAGACCCAGTACTTC
TRBV7-9	NA	once	TRBJ2-3	CASSLGISGEGTDTQYF	TGTGCCAGCAGCTTAGGGATATCGGGAGAGGGCACAGATACGCAGTATTTT
TRBV7-9	TRBD1	NA	TRBJ2-7	CASSLLTGGKDEQYF	TGTGCCAGCAGCTTACTCACAGGGGGCAAGGACGAGCAGTACTTC
TRBV21-1	NA	NA	TRBJ1-5	CASSKVAPSNQPQHF	TGTGCCAGCAGCAAAGTGGCCCCTAGCAATCAGCCCCAGCATTTT
TRBV6-4	NA	NA	TRBJ1-2	CASSDGMNYGYTF	TGTGCCAGCAGTGACGGTATGAACTATGGCTACACCTTC
TRBV24-1	NA	NA	TRBJ2-7	CATSDPSGEQYF	TGTGCCACCAGTGATCCCTCGGGGGAGCAGTACTTC
TRBV3-1/TRBV3-2	TRBD1	NA	TRBJ1-5	CASRGQGSNQPQHF	TGTGCCAGCAGGGGACAGGGTAGCAATCAGCCCCAGCATTTT
TRBV20-1	TRBD1	NA	TRBJ2-5	CSASEAWTGRETQYF	TGCAGTGCTAGTGAGGCCTGGACAGGGAGAGAGACCCAGTACTTC
TRBV5-4	TRBD2	NA	TRBJ2-5	CASSSPGTSGETQYF	TGTGCCAGCAGCAGCCCCGGGACTAGCGGAGAGACCCAGTACTTC
TRBV6-5	NA	NA	TRBJ2-5	CASRKGGQETQYF	TGTGCCAGCAGAAAGGGGGGCCAAGAGACCCAGTACTTC
TRBV24-1	NA	NA	TRBJ2-2	CATSDLLNTGELFF	TGTGCCACCAGTGACCTTTTGAACACCGGGGAGCTGTTTTTT
TRBV7-6	NA	NA	TRBJ1-1	CASSPLRGEAFF	TGTGCCAGCAGCCCCCTGAGGGGGGAAGCTTTCTTT
TRBV6-7	NA	NA	TRBJ1-5	CASSQPGAPGSNQPQHF	TGTGCCAGCAGTCAACCGGGGGCCCCCGGGAGCAATCAGCCCCAGCATTTT
TRBV6-5	NA	NA	TRBJ1-3	CASAVDPSGNTIYF	TGTGCCAGCGCAGTTGACCCCTCTGGAAACACCATATATTTT
TRBV10-3	NA	NA	TRBJ2-2	CAITRQENGELFF	TGTGCCATCACCAGACAGGAAAACGGGGAGCTGTTTTTT
TRBV5-1	NA	once	TRBJ2-7	CASSYGRSSYEQYF	TGCGCCAGCAGCTATGGCAGGAGCTCCTACGAGCAGTACTTC
TRBV4-2	TRBD2	few	TRBJ2-1	CASSQDGLAGEWSEQFF	TGTGCCAGCAGCCAAGACGGGCTAGCGGGAGAATGGAGTGAGCAGTTCTTC